This TCR beta chain was profiled in a study of blood T cell repertoires in COVID-19. At the level of the study: Samples taken during acute and convalescent COVID-19 were collected in the United States, Italy and Spain. PBMCs, B-cell-depleted T cells, or T cells provided the cDNA or gDNA that made up the material.

Per the authors' pipeline: Quantification of nucleated cells was approximated via reference gene primer amplification. Assay: immunoSEQ multiplex PCR; the TCRdb copy retains only in-frame clones and omits some. Clone size and the V and J calls come from that table; the DNA yielded D and trimming. The table includes about 210,000 clones, over 70% detected once. The CDR3 is 14 residues long. V was cut by 3 bases and J by 7 bases, with 14 bases left in between. Germline V gives CDR1 KGHDR, CDR2 SFDVKD. This receptor was identified in a woman aged 50 to 60 with acute or convalescent COVID-19. The V and J genes are TRBV24-1 and TRBJ1-1, with TRBD1 as a possible D gene (6 bases). Sequencing was done on a sample of peripheral blood. In DNA form, the CDR3 reads TGTGCCACCAGTGATCCGACAGGCCCGGGTGAAGCTTTCTTT. This translates into CATSDPTGPGEAFF.